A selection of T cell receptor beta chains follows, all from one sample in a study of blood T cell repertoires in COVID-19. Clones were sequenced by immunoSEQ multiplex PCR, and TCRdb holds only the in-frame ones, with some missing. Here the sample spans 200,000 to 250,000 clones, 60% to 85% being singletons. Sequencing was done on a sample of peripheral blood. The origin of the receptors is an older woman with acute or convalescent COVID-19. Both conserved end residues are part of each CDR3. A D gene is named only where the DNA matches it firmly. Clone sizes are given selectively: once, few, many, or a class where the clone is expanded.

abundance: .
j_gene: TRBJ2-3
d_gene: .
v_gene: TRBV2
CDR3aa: CASSVHTDTQYF
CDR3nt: TGTGCCAGCAGTGTTCACACAGATACGCAGTATTTT

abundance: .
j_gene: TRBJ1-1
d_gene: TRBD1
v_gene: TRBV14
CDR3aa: CASSQAPDRGYTEAFF
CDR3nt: TGTGCCAGCAGCCAAGCCCCGGACAGGGGGTACACTGAAGCTTTCTTT

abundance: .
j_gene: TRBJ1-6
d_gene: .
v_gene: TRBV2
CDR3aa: CASYGRGNSPLHF
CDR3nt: TGTGCCAGCTACGGTAGAGGTAATTCACCCCTCCACTTT

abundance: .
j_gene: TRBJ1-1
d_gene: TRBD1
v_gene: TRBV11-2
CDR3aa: CASSSGRGLTEAFF
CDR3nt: TGTGCCAGCAGCTCGGGCAGGGGGTTAACTGAAGCTTTCTTT

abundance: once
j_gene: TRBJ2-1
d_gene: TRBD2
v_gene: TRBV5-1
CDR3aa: CASSLVTGTTSYNEQFF
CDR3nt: TGCGCCAGCAGCTTAGTAACCGGGACTACTTCCTACAATGAGCAGTTCTTC

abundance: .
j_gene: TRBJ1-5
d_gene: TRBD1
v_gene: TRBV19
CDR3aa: CASSTDRDQPQHF
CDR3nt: TGTGCCAGTAGCACGGACAGGGATCAGCCCCAGCATTTT

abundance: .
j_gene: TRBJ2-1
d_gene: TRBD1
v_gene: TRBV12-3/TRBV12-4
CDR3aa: CASSGQGSNEQFF
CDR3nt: TGTGCCAGCAGTGGACAGGGGTCCAATGAGCAGTTCTTC

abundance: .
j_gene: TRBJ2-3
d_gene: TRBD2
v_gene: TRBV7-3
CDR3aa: CASSLRGAGGDTQYF
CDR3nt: TGTGCCAGCAGCTTAAGGGGGGCGGGGGGAGATACGCAGTATTTT

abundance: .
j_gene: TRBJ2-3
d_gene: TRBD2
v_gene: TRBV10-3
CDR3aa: CAISESGTSGRDTQYF
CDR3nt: TGTGCCATCAGTGAGTCTGGAACTAGCGGGAGGGATACGCAGTATTTT

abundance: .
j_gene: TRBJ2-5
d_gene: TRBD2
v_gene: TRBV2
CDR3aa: CASSEQRDGETQYF
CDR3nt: TGTGCCAGCAGTGAGCAGCGGGATGGTGAGACCCAGTACTTC

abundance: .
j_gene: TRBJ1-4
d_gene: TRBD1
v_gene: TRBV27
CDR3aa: CASSFGGGGKLFF
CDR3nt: TGTGCCAGCAGTTTCGGAGGGGGCGGAAAACTGTTTTTT

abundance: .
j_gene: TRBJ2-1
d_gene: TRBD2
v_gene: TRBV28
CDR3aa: CASSSLTSGRGYNEQFF
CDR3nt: TGTGCCAGCAGTTCCCTGACTAGCGGGAGAGGTTACAATGAGCAGTTCTTC

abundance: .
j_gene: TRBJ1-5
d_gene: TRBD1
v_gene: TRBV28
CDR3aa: CASRNGQGEQPQHF
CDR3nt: TGTGCCAGCAGGAATGGACAGGGGGAACAGCCCCAGCATTTT

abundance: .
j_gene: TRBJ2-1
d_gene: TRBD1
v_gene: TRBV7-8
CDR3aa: CASRLPGQGANEQFF
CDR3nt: TGTGCCAGCAGATTACCGGGACAGGGGGCAAATGAGCAGTTCTTC

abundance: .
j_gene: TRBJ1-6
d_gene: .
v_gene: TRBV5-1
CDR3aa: CASRGTGDNSPLHF
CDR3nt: TGCGCCAGCAGGGGGACGGGAGATAATTCACCCCTCCACTTT

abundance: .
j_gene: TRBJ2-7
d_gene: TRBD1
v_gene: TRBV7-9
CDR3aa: CASSLGQGSSYEQYF
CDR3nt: TGTGCCAGCAGCTTAGGACAGGGAAGCTCCTACGAGCAGTACTTC

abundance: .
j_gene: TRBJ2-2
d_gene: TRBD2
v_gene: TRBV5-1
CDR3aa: CASSSRLAGYTGELFF
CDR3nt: TGCGCCAGCAGCTCCCGACTAGCGGGATACACCGGGGAGCTGTTTTTT

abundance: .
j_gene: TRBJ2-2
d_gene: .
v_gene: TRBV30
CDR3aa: CAWGERGWNTGELFF
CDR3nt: TGTGCCTGGGGAGAGAGGGGGTGGAACACCGGGGAGCTGTTTTTT

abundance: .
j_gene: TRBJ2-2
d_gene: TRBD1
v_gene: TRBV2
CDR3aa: CASSVKTGFTGELFF
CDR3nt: TGTGCCAGCAGTGTAAAGACAGGGTTCACCGGGGAGCTGTTTTTT

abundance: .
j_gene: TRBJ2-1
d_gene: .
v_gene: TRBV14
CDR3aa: CASSHLGAGDYNEQFF
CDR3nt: TGTGCCAGCAGCCATTTGGGGGCAGGAGACTACAATGAGCAGTTCTTC

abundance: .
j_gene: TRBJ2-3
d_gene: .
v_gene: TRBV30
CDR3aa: CAWSGQLTDTQYF
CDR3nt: TGTGCCTGGAGTGGACAGCTCACAGATACGCAGTATTTT

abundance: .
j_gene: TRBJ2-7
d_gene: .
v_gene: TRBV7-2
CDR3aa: CASSRTVSYEQYF
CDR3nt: TGTGCCAGCAGCCGGACTGTCTCCTACGAGCAGTACTTC

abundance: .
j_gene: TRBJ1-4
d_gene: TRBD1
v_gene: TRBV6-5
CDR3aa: CASSPGTGGREKLFF
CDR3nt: TGTGCCAGCAGTCCAGGGACAGGGGGGCGGGAAAAACTGTTTTTT

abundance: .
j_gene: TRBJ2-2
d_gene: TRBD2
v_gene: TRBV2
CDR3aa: CASRLAGVDTGELFF
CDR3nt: TGTGCCAGTAGACTAGCGGGAGTCGACACCGGGGAGCTGTTTTTT

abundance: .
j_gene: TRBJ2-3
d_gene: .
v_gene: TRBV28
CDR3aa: CASSLPGVSDTQYF
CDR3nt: TGTGCCAGCAGTTTACCGGGAGTGTCAGATACGCAGTATTTT

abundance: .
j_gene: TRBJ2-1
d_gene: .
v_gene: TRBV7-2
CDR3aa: CASSLRSTRLEDEQFF
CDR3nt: TGTGCCAGCAGCTTAAGGTCTACGAGGCTGGAGGATGAGCAGTTCTTC

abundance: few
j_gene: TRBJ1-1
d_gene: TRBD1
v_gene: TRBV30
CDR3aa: CAWSVGTGIAFF
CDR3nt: TGTGCCTGGAGTGTCGGGACAGGTATAGCTTTCTTT

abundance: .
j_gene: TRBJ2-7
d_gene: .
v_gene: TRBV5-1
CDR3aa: CASSLDGYEQYF
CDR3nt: TGCGCCAGCAGCTTGGACGGCTACGAGCAGTACTTC

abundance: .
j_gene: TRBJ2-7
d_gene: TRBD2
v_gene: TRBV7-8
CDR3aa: CASSPSGRLYEQYF
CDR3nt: TGTGCCAGCAGCCCTAGCGGGAGACTCTACGAGCAGTACTTC

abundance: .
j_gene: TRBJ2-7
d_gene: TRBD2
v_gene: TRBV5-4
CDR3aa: CASSRGLAGSYEQYF
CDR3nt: TGTGCCAGCAGCCGGGGACTAGCGGGCTCCTACGAGCAGTACTTC

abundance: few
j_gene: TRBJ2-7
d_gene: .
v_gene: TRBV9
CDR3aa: CASSPRQDPRLGEQYF
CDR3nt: TGTGCCAGCAGCCCCCGACAGGACCCACGGCTTGGCGAGCAGTACTTC

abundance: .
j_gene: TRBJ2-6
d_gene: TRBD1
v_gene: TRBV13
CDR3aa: CASSLGRGQGAIGANVLTF
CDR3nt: TGTGCCAGCAGCTTAGGTAGGGGACAGGGGGCGATTGGGGCCAACGTCCTGACTTTC

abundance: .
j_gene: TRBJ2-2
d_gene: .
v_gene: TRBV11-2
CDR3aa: CASSLGGRWNTGELFF
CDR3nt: TGTGCCAGCAGCTTAGGCGGTCGGTGGAACACCGGGGAGCTGTTTTTT

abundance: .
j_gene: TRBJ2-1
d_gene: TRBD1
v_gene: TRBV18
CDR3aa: CASSTGQVRSSYNEQFF
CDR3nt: TGTGCCAGCTCAACCGGACAGGTCCGTAGCTCCTACAATGAGCAGTTCTTC

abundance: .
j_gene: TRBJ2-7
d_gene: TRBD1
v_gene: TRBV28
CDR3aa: CASSFPRTGGYYEQYF
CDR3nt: TGTGCCAGCAGTTTTCCCAGGACAGGGGGCTACTACGAGCAGTACTTC

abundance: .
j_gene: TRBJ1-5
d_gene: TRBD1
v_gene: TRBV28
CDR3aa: CASSLQGASNQPQHF
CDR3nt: TGTGCCAGCAGCCTCCAGGGGGCCAGCAATCAGCCCCAGCATTTT

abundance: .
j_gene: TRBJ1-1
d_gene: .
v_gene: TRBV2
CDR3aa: CASSQGQTTEAFF
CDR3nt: TGTGCCAGCAGTCAGGGTCAGACCACTGAAGCTTTCTTT

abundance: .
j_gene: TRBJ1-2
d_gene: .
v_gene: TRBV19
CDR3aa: CASSIGDRKNYGYTF
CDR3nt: TGTGCCAGTAGTATTGGTGACAGGAAGAACTATGGCTACACCTTC

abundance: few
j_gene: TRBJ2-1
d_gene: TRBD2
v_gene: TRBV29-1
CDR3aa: CSVEAGLAGPDEQFF
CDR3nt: TGCAGCGTTGAAGCCGGACTAGCGGGCCCTGATGAGCAGTTCTTC

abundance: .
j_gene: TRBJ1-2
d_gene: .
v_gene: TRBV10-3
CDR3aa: CAISESAGTRGYTF
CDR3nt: TGTGCCATCAGTGAGTCCGCGGGGACGCGGGGCTACACCTTC